The 23 T cell receptor beta chains in this list originate from one sample, sequenced in a study of early T cells in non-severe SARS-CoV-2 infection. TCRdb reprocessed the 5' RACE reads via MiXCR and lists one record per CDR3 protein. The sample lists roughly 53,000 distinct CDR3 sequences, around 9.3% occurring once. Sample: whole blood, taken at baseline. All receptors derive from an adult who was a healthcare worker with PCR-confirmed SARS-CoV-2 infection or an uninfected control (not recorded which).

This clonotype was seen a handful of times. The rearrangement joins TRBV5-4 to TRBJ2-7, with 8 bases aligning to TRBD2. V gave up 7 bases and J gave up 3 bases; unmatched junction bases: 6. The CDR3 covers 13 residues. The germline gives CDR1 SGHNT, CDR2 YYREEE (reference sequence). CDR3 amino acids: CASGTGTSYEQYF. In DNA form, the CDR3 reads TGTGCCAGCGGGACCGGGACTAGCTACGAGCAGTACTTC.

This clonotype was recorded a few times. The chain uses TRBV6-6 and TRBJ2-7; TRBD1 agrees at 9 bases. CDR3 length: 14 amino acids. Germline values: CDR1 MNHNY, CDR2 SVGAGI (reference sequence). V was pared by 6 bases and J by 4 bases, with 7 bases of the junction left unmatched. The CDR3 region has the DNA TGTGCCAGCAGATTTGCGGACAGGGGTTACGAGCAGTACTTC. It codes for CASRFADRGYEQYF.

In its sample, this clonotype was seen many times. This sequence joins TRBV2 and TRBJ2-3, with 7 bases fitting TRBD2. The germline V gene has CDR1 SNHLY and CDR2 FYNNEI. This CDR3 is 15 amino acids long. With 5 bases clipped from V and 1 base from J, the junction kept 6 bases outside the gene matches. The CDR3 loop reads CASSSGAGGTDTQYF. In DNA, the CDR3 is TGTGCCAGCAGTTCTGGGGCGGGGGGCACAGATACGCAGTATTTT.

This clonotype was counted only a few times. This sequence joins TRBV27 and TRBJ1-6; no clear D gene. Germline-derived CDR1 and CDR2 are MNHEY and SMNVEV (reference sequence). V shed 3 bases and J shed 5 bases, with 8 bases lying between them. CDR3 length: 14 amino acids. CDR3 nucleotides: TGTGCCAGCAGTTTTAGCGCGAATAATTCACCCCTCCACTTT. It specifies CASSFSANNSPLHF.

This clonotype appeared a few times. The rearrangement joins TRBV2 to TRBJ2-7, with no clear D. This CDR3 region has 12 residues. Germline lookup yields CDR1 SNHLY and CDR2 FYNNEI. Between the trimmed V and J ends, which lost 4 bases and 4 bases, there was a span of 8 bases. The CDR3 protein is CASSALSYEQYF. CDR3 bases: TGTGCCAGCAGTGCTCTGAGTTACGAGCAGTACTTC. Full variable domain (missing parts from reference TRBV2 and TRBJ2-7): EPEVTQTPSHQVTQMGQEVILRCVPISNHLYFYWYRQILGQKVEFLVSFYNNEISEKSEIFDDQFSVERPDGSNFTLKIRSTKLEDSAMYFCASSALSYEQYFGPGTRLTVT.

This clonotype came up a few times. This chain joins TRBV20-1 and TRBJ2-1, with D unclear. Germline V CDR1 and CDR2: DFQATT, SNEGSKA (reference sequence). The CDR3 extends over 12 amino acids. The V and J ends lost 2 bases and 8 bases respectively, with 10 bases between them. In DNA, the CDR3 is TGCAGTGCTAGAAGCTACGTCGATGAGCAGTTCTTC. It translates to CSARSYVDEQFF.

The chain is built from TRBV21-1 and TRBJ2-7; TRBD2, as called in the table, went unchecked against the DNA. TRBV21-1 has pseudogene status. The length of the CDR3 is 16 residues. The CDR3 DNA is TGTGCCAGCAGCAAAGACAGGGTAGCGGGATGTTACGAGCAGTACTTC. It translates to CASSKDRVAGCYEQYF.

This clonotype was seen only a few times. The chain combines TRBV19 with TRBJ2-5, with 9 nucleotides matching TRBD1. The V segment lost 4 bases and the J segment 4 bases; nucleotides outside the gene matches: 1. Germline V gene data show CDR1 as LNHDA and CDR2 as SQIVND (reference sequence). The CDR3 sequence is 13 residues long. CDR3 residues: CASSKDRGETQYF. CDR3 DNA sequence: TGTGCCAGTAGTAAGGACAGGGGAGAGACCCAGTACTTC.

The rearrangement links TRBV7-2 to TRBJ2-2; D unresolved. Germline values: CDR1 SGHTA, CDR2 FQGNSA. CDR3 length: 14 amino acids. With 6 bases removed from V and 0 bases from J, the gap between germline ends came to 8 bases. CDR3 nucleotides: TGTGCCAGCAGGCGGCCGGCGAACACCGGGGAGCTGTTTTTT. It specifies CASRRPANTGELFF.

The chain couples TRBV19 to TRBJ2-6, with TRBD2 matching 7 bases. Germline V gene data show CDR1 as LNHDA and CDR2 as SQIVND (reference sequence). With 8 bases clipped from V and 10 bases from J, the junction kept 14 bases outside the gene matches. The CDR3 contains 15 residues. The DNA of the CDR3 is TGTGCCAGTCGCAGCCGGGACTACCACATAAACGTCCTGACTTTC. It codes for CASRSRDYHINVLTF.

A few counts support this clonotype. The DNA of the CDR3 is TGCGCCAGCAGCCGTGGGACAGCAGAAGGCACCGGGGAGCTGTTTTTT. Amino acids: CASSRGTAEGTGELFF. V is TRBV5-1 and J is TRBJ2-2, with 7 bases lining up with TRBD1. Germline trimming cut 4 bases from V and 4 bases from J; bases unmatched to any gene: 10. The CDR3 runs 16 residues. Germline values: CDR1 SGHRS, CDR2 YFSETQ. Combining the CDR3 with reference TRBV5-1 and TRBJ2-2 gives the whole variable domain KAGVTQTPRYLIKTRGQQVTLSCSPISGHRSVSWYQQTPGQGLQFLFEYFSETQRNKGNFPGRFSGRQFSNSRSEMNVSTLELGDSALYLCASSRGTAEGTGELFFGEGSRLTVL.

This clonotype was seen at least ten times. The chain is built from TRBV7-9 and TRBJ1-2; weak D call: TRBD1 (5 bases). CDR1 is SEHNR, CDR2 FQNEAQ, per germline (reference sequence). The CDR3 loop spans 15 amino acids. V lost 5 bases, J lost 6 bases, and 19 bases lay in between. The CDR3 protein is CASSVFGHAGHGYTF. CDR3 sequence (DNA): TGTGCCAGCAGCGTGTTCGGACACGCTGGTCATGGCTACACCTTC. The whole variable domain, filled in from reference TRBV7-9 and TRBJ1-2, reads DTGVSQNPRHKITKRGQNVTFRCDPISEHNRLYWYRQTLGQGPEFLTYFQNEAQLEKSRLLSDRFSAERPKGSFSTLEIQRTEQGDSAMYLCASSVFGHAGHGYTFGSGTRLTVV.

The chain is built from TRBV6-1 and TRBJ1-2, with D possibly matching TRBD1 (5 bases). CDR1 MNHNS and CDR2 SASEGT come from the germline V gene. Trimming removed 5 bases from V and 0 bases from J, with 13 bases in between. The CDR3 is made up of 15 amino acids. The CDR3 loop reads CASSPGDWTNYGYTF. In DNA form, the CDR3 reads TGTGCCAGCAGTCCGGGGGATTGGACTAACTATGGCTACACCTTC.

This clonotype was counted many times. J is TRBJ2-5 and V is TRBV5-1; 8 nucleotides align to TRBD2. V lost 4 bases to trimming and J lost 5 bases; unmatched junction nucleotides: 10. This CDR3 is 15 amino acids long. The germline gives CDR1 SGHRS, CDR2 YFSETQ. The CDR3 protein is CASSPGLARHETQYF. The CDR3 DNA is TGCGCCAGCAGCCCCGGACTAGCCCGTCACGAGACCCAGTACTTC.

The CDR3 protein is CAGGGAGRGYTF. The CDR3 coding sequence is TGTGCCGGGGGAGGGGCCGGTCGGGGCTACACCTTC. The chain has TRBV6-9 and TRBJ1-2; D perhaps matches TRBD1 (5 bases). The CDR3 runs to 12 residues. Trimming cost V 11 bases and J 8 bases, with 18 bases left between them. The germline CDR1 and CDR2 sequences are MNHGY and SVAAGI.

This clonotype appeared many times. The gene calls are TRBV20-1 and TRBJ2-7, with D perhaps matching TRBD1 (6 bases). The CDR3 extends over 13 amino acids. Germline V gene lookup returns CDR1 DFQATT and CDR2 SNEGSKA (reference sequence). V lost 5 bases, J lost 3 bases, and 14 bases lay in between. The CDR3 DNA reads as TGCAGTGCTTTACAGGGCCTGTACTACGAGCAGTACTTC. As protein: CSALQGLYYEQYF.

This clonotype showed up just a few times. The chain couples TRBV2 to TRBJ1-5, with D possibly matching TRBD1 (5 bases). This CDR3 spans 13 amino acids. Germline loops: CDR1 SNHLY, CDR2 FYNNEI. V lost 6 bases and J lost 2, with 8 bases in between. CDR3 amino acids: CASRIGGNQPQHF. Here the CDR3 DNA reads TGTGCCAGCAGGATAGGGGGCAATCAGCCCCAGCATTTT.

This clonotype was found a few times. The chain couples TRBV2 to TRBJ1-1, with 8 bases matching TRBD1. The CDR3 is 12 amino acids. Per germline, CDR1 SNHLY and CDR2 FYNNEI. The ends lost 10 bases at V and 1 base at J; junction bases unmatched: 2. The CDR3 sequence: CAIGQGNTEAFF. For the CDR3, the DNA is TGTGCCATCGGACAGGGGAACACTGAAGCTTTCTTT.

This clonotype was seen just once. No conserved phenylalanine or tryptophan ends this CDR3, so it is likely a read error. This sequence joins TRBV7-3 and TRBJ2-1; 7 bases match TRBD2. The CDR3 contains 19 residues. The ends lost 5 bases at V and 3 bases at J; junction bases unmatched: 19. The V gene's germline CDR1 is SGHTA and CDR2 FQGTGA. CDR3 sequence: CASSQSTLWEGRNYNEQFY. The CDR3 region has the DNA TGTGCCAGCAGCCAATCAACGTTGTGGGAGGGCCGAAACTACAATGAGCAGTTCTAC.

This clonotype was counted a few times. V gene TRBV6-1 combines with J gene TRBJ2-1, with D maybe TRBD1 (6 bases). Trimming stripped 7 bases from V and 0 bases from J, with 10 bases between. Germline CDR1 reads MNHNS; CDR2 reads SASEGT. CDR3 length: 14 residues. The DNA for the CDR3 is TGTGCCAGCATGCTGGGGGCCTCCTACAATGAGCAGTTCTTC. Translated: CASMLGASYNEQFF.

This clonotype was counted only a few times. The rearrangement joins TRBV3-1 to TRBJ1-4; D remains ambiguous. Germline V lookup: CDR1 LGHDT, CDR2 YNNKEL (reference sequence). V was trimmed by 1 base and J by 6 bases, leaving 12 bases between them. The CDR3 consists of 15 residues. In DNA form, the CDR3 reads TGTGCCAGCAGCCAAGTGCCCGAAGGTCATGAAAAACTGTTTTTT. This codes for CASSQVPEGHEKLFF.

This clonotype occurred a few times. This sequence joins TRBV1 and TRBJ2-1; the table's TRBD2 call for D was not verified on the DNA. TRBV1 is a documented pseudogene. The CDR3 contains 18 residues. CDR3 sequence: CTSSQAESKGLALDEQFF. The CDR3 DNA reads as TGCACCAGCAGCCAAGCGGAGTCGAAGGGACTAGCGTTAGATGAGCAGTTCTTC.

The genes are TRBV11-2 and TRBJ2-5, with a weak D call TRBD2 (6 bases). With 4 bases removed from V and 5 bases from J, the gap between germline ends came to 14 bases. The CDR3 runs 14 residues. The germline CDR1 and CDR2 sequences are SGHAT and FQNNGV. The CDR3 DNA sequence: TGTGCCAGCAGCTCGGGACTGACGCCGGAGACCCAGTACTTC. The encoded protein is CASSSGLTPETQYF.